These T cell receptor beta chains were read from a single sample in a study of blood T cell repertoires in COVID-19. Some clones are missing from TCRdb's copy, which holds only in-frame ones; the method was immunoSEQ multiplex PCR. The sample shows roughly 260,000 clones, around 87% of them seen only once. Specimen: peripheral blood. The receptors here all came from a woman aged 50 to 60 with acute or convalescent COVID-19. The CDR3 runs from the conserved cysteine through the conserved F or W. A D gene is named only where the DNA matches it firmly. Some rows mark clone size as missing; the rest say once, few, many or name a class of expanded clone.

cdr3_length | j_call | d_call | v_call | clone_size | cdr3_aa | cdr3_nt
14 | TRBJ2-7 | TRBD1 | TRBV28 | once | CASRTQGDSYEQYF | TGTGCCAGCCGGACACAGGGGGACTCCTACGAGCAGTACTTC
13 | TRBJ1-2 | TRBD1 | TRBV30 | . | CAWARDRGYGYTF | TGTGCCTGGGCAAGGGACAGGGGCTATGGCTACACCTTC
13 | TRBJ2-3 | . | TRBV7-6 | . | CASSPSRGDTQYF | TGTGCCAGCAGCCCGTCTCGGGGAGATACGCAGTATTTT
14 | TRBJ2-7 | TRBD2 | TRBV7-2 | . | CASSTSGLGYEQYF | TGTGCCAGCAGCACTAGCGGGTTGGGCTACGAGCAGTACTTC
15 | TRBJ1-3 | . | TRBV5-4 | . | CASSLDSLSGNTIYF | TGTGCCAGCAGCTTGGACAGCCTCTCTGGAAACACCATATATTTT
14 | TRBJ2-4 | . | TRBV2 | . | CASMRGRTENIQYF | TGTGCCAGCATGAGGGGGAGAACGGAAAACATTCAGTACTTC
15 | TRBJ2-1 | . | TRBV4-1 | . | CASSPRFRSHNEQFF | TGCGCCAGCAGCCCCCGGTTCCGCTCACACAATGAGCAGTTCTTC
17 | TRBJ2-2 | . | TRBV27 | . | CASSLRLGVRLTGELFF | TGTGCCAGCAGTTTAAGGCTCGGGGTCCGGCTCACCGGGGAGCTGTTTTTT
14 | TRBJ2-6 | . | TRBV27 | . | CASSFLSGANVLTF | TGTGCCAGCAGTTTCCTCTCTGGGGCCAACGTCCTGACTTTC
13 | TRBJ2-5 | TRBD1 | TRBV15 | . | CATSVGQKETQYF | TGTGCCACCAGCGTGGGACAGAAAGAGACCCAGTACTTC
16 | TRBJ1-2 | . | TRBV28 | few | CASSTRGGLLNYGYTF | TGTGCCAGCAGTACTAGGGGGGGCCTGCTTAACTATGGCTACACCTTC
14 | TRBJ1-2 | . | TRBV7-8 | . | CASSLAEGGYGYTF | TGTGCCAGCAGCTTAGCGGAAGGGGGCTATGGCTACACCTTC
16 | TRBJ1-6 | TRBD1 | TRBV15 | few | CATSRRPRTGDSPLHF | TGTGCCACCAGCAGAAGGCCAAGGACAGGGGATTCACCCCTCCACTTT
17 | TRBJ2-5 | TRBD2 | TRBV24-1 | . | CATSEGTSGRIGETQYF | TGTGCCACCAGTGAGGGGACTAGCGGGAGGATAGGGGAGACCCAGTACTTC
15 | TRBJ1-3 | . | TRBV19 | . | CASNPSLVPGNTIYF | TGTGCCAGTAATCCTTCTCTAGTTCCTGGAAACACCATATATTTT
18 | TRBJ2-6 | TRBD2 | TRBV11-2 | . | CASSLRAGRASGANVLTF | TGTGCCAGCAGCTTAAGGGCCGGGAGGGCCTCTGGGGCCAACGTCCTGACTTTC
17 | TRBJ2-5 | . | TRBV24-1 | . | CATSDPGSGGAPETQYF | TGTGCCACCAGTGATCCCGGTAGCGGAGGAGCTCCAGAGACCCAGTACTTC
14 | TRBJ1-3 | . | TRBV6-6 | . | CASSRQSPGNTIYF | TGTGCCAGCAGCAGACAGTCCCCCGGAAACACCATATATTTT
13 | TRBJ1-2 | . | TRBV29-1 | . | CSVKPAQGHGYTF | TGCAGCGTTAAGCCTGCTCAGGGGCACGGCTACACCTTC
14 | TRBJ1-2 | . | TRBV7-2 | . | CASSLARSIYGYTF | TGTGCCAGCAGCTTAGCGCGGTCCATCTATGGCTACACCTTC
13 | TRBJ2-5 | . | TRBV4-3 | . | CASSQDRRETQYF | TGCGCCAGCAGCCAAGATAGGAGAGAGACCCAGTACTTC
16 | TRBJ1-3 | TRBD1 | TRBV3-1/TRBV3-2 | few | CASSQQGEQDGNTIYF | TGTGCCAGCAGCCAACAGGGGGAGCAGGATGGAAACACCATATATTTT
15 | TRBJ1-2 | TRBD1 | TRBV27 | . | CASSLIPGGNYGYTF | TGTGCCAGCAGTTTAATTCCAGGGGGAAACTATGGCTACACCTTC
14 | TRBJ1-2 | . | TRBV9 | once | CASSPLQGNYGYTF | TGTGCCAGCAGCCCACTTCAGGGAAACTATGGCTACACCTTC
16 | TRBJ2-5 | TRBD1 | TRBV3-1/TRBV3-2 | . | CASSQAGTGGRETQYF | TGTGCCAGCAGCCAAGCTGGCACAGGGGGGCGAGAGACCCAGTACTTC
13 | TRBJ1-4 | . | TRBV9 | . | CASSSWAGEKLFF | TGTGCCAGCAGCTCATGGGCGGGGGAAAAACTGTTTTTT
15 | TRBJ1-3 | . | TRBV3-1/TRBV3-2 | . | CASSQQGFPGNTIYF | TGTGCCAGCAGCCAACAGGGGTTTCCTGGAAACACCATATATTTT
16 | TRBJ1-3 | TRBD1 | TRBV5-8 | . | CASSPEAGTDGNTIYF | TGTGCCAGCAGCCCAGAGGCCGGGACAGACGGAAACACCATATATTTT
14 | TRBJ1-6 | TRBD1 | TRBV19 | . | CASTPGQGYSPLHF | TGTGCCAGTACCCCGGGACAGGGGTACTCACCCCTCCACTTT
13 | TRBJ1-6 | . | TRBV30 | . | CAWSVLRGSPLHF | TGTGCCTGGAGTGTACTTAGAGGCTCACCCCTCCACTTT
11 | TRBJ2-5 | TRBD1 | TRBV2 | . | CASKLGTGGYF | TGTGCCAGCAAACTCGGAACAGGGGGTTACTTC
15 | TRBJ1-5 | . | TRBV28 | . | CASSSVMRGNQPQHF | TGTGCCAGCAGTTCCGTCATGAGAGGCAATCAGCCCCAGCATTTT
12 | TRBJ1-1 | . | TRBV28 | . | CASSLPHFRAFF | TGTGCCAGCAGTTTACCTCATTTTCGGGCTTTCTTT
15 | TRBJ2-2 | . | TRBV5-1 | . | CASSLTANSGGELFF | TGCGCCAGCAGCTTGACGGCGAATTCAGGCGGGGAGCTGTTTTTT
16 | TRBJ2-7 | . | TRBV11-1 | . | CASSFYRDTTSYEQYF | TGTGCCAGCAGCTTCTACCGGGACACCACCTCCTACGAGCAGTACTTC
14 | TRBJ2-1 | . | TRBV15 | . | CATSRGGVINEQFF | TGTGCCACCAGCAGAGGGGGGGTCATCAATGAGCAGTTCTTC
17 | TRBJ1-3 | TRBD1 | TRBV28 | . | CASSLLWDRGSGNTIYF | TGTGCCAGCAGTTTACTCTGGGACAGGGGCTCTGGAAACACCATATATTTT
15 | TRBJ2-1 | TRBD2 | TRBV27 | . | CASSPGTSGSNEQFF | TGTGCCAGCAGTCCGGGGACTAGCGGGAGCAATGAGCAGTTCTTC
12 | TRBJ1-5 | . | TRBV19 | . | CACRVSNQPQHF | TGTGCCTGCCGGGTTAGCAATCAGCCCCAGCATTTT
15 | TRBJ1-2 | . | TRBV7-9 | . | CASSFGQALNYGYTF | TGTGCCAGCAGCTTTGGGCAGGCCCTCAACTATGGCTACACCTTC
14 | TRBJ2-7 | . | TRBV4-1 | . | CASSQEGLPYEQYF | TGCGCCAGCAGCCAAGAGGGGCTACCCTACGAGCAGTACTTC
16 | TRBJ1-2 | . | TRBV28 | . | CASSAPRTRNAMSYTF | TGTGCCAGCAGTGCCCCCCGGACACGAAACGCTATGAGCTACACCTTC
14 | TRBJ2-2 | TRBD1 | TRBV28 | . | CASRQTGIPGELFF | TGTGCCAGCAGACAGACAGGGATCCCCGGGGAGCTGTTTTTT
15 | TRBJ1-5 | . | TRBV6-5 | . | CASSYSYRGNQPQHF | TGTGCCAGCAGTTACTCATACAGAGGCAATCAGCCCCAGCATTTT
13 | TRBJ1-1 | . | TRBV5-1 | many | CASSLEASREAFF | TGCGCCAGCAGCTTGGAAGCTAGCAGGGAAGCTTTCTTT
14 | TRBJ2-7 | . | TRBV7-9 | few | CASSSAGHSYEQYF | TGTGCCAGCAGCTCCGCAGGGCACTCCTACGAGCAGTACTTC
12 | TRBJ1-5 | . | TRBV19 | . | CAVEGNNQPQHF | TGTGCGGTGGAGGGCAACAATCAGCCCCAGCATTTT
15 | TRBJ1-6 | TRBD1 | TRBV7-9 | few | CASSPDRFLRSPLHF | TGTGCCAGCAGCCCGGACAGGTTTCTGCGATCACCCCTCCACTTT
13 | TRBJ2-5 | . | TRBV5-5 | . | CASSFQGSETQYF | TGTGCCAGCAGTTTTCAGGGTAGTGAGACCCAGTACTTC
13 | TRBJ2-5 | . | TRBV2 | . | CASKERMQETQYF | TGTGCCAGCAAAGAGCGTATGCAAGAGACCCAGTACTTC
14 | TRBJ1-2 | . | TRBV15 | . | CATSGLAFEAGYTF | TGTGCCACCAGCGGACTTGCCTTCGAGGCGGGCTACACCTTC
16 | TRBJ1-2 | . | TRBV28 | . | CASSPWVNPGRYGYTF | TGTGCCAGCAGTCCGTGGGTAAATCCCGGCAGGTATGGCTACACCTTC
14 | TRBJ1-4 | . | TRBV19 | . | CASARVRTNEKLFF | TGTGCATCAGCCAGGGTCAGAACTAATGAAAAACTGTTTTTT
12 | TRBJ1-2 | . | TRBV11-2 | . | CASSSSPLIDTF | TGTGCCAGCAGCTCGAGCCCTCTTATAGACACCTTC
13 | TRBJ1-5 | . | TRBV10-3 | . | CAIAIYSNQPQHF | TGTGCCATCGCGATATATAGCAATCAGCCCCAGCATTTT
14 | TRBJ2-5 | . | TRBV7-9 | . | CASSFSGGSETQYF | TGTGCCAGCAGCTTTTCAGGGGGGTCGGAGACCCAGTACTTC
14 | TRBJ2-3 | . | TRBV5-1 | . | CATCREPRADTQYF | TGCGCCACCTGTCGGGAGCCGAGGGCAGATACGCAGTATTTT
19 | TRBJ1-2 | TRBD1 | TRBV28 | . | CASSRRDDRDRVEGVGYTF | TGTGCCAGCAGTCGACGAGACGACCGGGACAGGGTAGAAGGGGTTGGCTACACCTTC
12 | TRBJ1-1 | TRBD1 | TRBV29-1 | . | CSGGQGWTEAFF | TGCAGCGGGGGACAGGGATGGACTGAAGCTTTCTTT